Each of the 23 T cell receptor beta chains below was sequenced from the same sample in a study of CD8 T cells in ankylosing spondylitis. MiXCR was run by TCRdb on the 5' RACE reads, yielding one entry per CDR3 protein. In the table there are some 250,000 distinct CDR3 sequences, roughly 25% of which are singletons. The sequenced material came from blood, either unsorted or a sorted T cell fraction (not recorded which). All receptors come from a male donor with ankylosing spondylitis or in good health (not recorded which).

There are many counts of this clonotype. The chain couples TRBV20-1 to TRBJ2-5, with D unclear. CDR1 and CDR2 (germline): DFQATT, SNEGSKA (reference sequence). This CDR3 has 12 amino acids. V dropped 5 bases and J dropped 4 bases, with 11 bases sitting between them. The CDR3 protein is CSAPPGRETQYF. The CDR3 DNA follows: TGCAGTGCTCCCCCCGGCAGAGAGACCCAGTACTTC.

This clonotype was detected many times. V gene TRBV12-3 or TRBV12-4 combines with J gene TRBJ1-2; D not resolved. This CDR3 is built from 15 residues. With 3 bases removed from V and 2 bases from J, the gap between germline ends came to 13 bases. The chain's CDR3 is CASSFGGNKNYGYTF. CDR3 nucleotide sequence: TGTGCCAGCAGTTTTGGCGGGAACAAGAACTATGGCTACACCTTC.

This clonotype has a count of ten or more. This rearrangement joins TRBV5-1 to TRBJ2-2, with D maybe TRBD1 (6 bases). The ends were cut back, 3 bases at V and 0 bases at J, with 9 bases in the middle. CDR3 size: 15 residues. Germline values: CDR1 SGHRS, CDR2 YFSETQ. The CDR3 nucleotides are TGCGCCAGCAGCTCGACAGGCGCGAACACCGGGGAGCTGTTTTTT. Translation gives CASSSTGANTGELFF.

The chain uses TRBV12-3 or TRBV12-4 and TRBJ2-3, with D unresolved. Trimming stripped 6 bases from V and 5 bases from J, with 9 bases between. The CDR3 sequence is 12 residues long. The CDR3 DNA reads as TGTGCCAGCAGGGGCAGCGAAGATACGCAGTATTTT. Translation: CASRGSEDTQYF.

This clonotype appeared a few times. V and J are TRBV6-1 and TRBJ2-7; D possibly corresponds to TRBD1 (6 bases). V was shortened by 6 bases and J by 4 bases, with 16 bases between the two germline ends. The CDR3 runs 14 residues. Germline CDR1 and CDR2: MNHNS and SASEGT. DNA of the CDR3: TGTGCCAGCAGCCAGGGGTCCGGCCTTTACGAGCAGTACTTC. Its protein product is CASSQGSGLYEQYF.

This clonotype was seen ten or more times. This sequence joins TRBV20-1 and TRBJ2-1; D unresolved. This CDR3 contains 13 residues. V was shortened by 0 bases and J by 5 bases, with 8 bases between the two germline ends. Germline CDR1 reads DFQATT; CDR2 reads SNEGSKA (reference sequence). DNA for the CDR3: TGCAGTGCTAGAGATTGGCCCAACAATGAGCAGTTCTTC. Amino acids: CSARDWPNNEQFF.

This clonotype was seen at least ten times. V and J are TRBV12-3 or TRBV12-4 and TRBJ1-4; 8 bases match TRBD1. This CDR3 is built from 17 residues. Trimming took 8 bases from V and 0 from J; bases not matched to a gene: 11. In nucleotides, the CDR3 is TGTGCCAGCCGCACAGGGGGGGCGTGGACAACTAATGAAAAACTGTTTTTT. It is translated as CASRTGGAWTTNEKLFF.

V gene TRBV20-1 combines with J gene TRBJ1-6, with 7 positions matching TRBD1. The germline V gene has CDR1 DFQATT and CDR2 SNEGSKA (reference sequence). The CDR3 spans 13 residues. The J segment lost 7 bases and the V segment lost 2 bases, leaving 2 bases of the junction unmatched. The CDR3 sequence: CSARQGVNSPLHF. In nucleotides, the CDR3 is TGCAGTGCTAGACAGGGGGTAAATTCACCCCTCCACTTT.

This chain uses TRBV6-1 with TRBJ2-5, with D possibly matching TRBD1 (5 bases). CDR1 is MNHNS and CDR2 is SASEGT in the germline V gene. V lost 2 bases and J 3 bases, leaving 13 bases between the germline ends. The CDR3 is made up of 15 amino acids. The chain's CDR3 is CASSEMGRVEETQYF. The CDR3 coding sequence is TGTGCCAGCAGTGAAATGGGCAGGGTGGAAGAGACCCAGTACTTC.

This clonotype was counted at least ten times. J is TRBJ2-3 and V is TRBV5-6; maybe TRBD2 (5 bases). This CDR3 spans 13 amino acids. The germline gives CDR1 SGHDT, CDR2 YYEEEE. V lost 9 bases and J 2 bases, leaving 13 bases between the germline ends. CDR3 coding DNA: TGTGCCACCCACGGACTTTCCACAGATACGCAGTATTTT. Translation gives CATHGLSTDTQYF. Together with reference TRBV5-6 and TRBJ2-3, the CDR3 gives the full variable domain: DAGVTQSPTHLIKTRGQQVTLRCSPKSGHDTVSWYQQALGQGPQFIFQYYEEEERQRGNFPDRFSGHQFPNYSSELNVNALLLGDSALYLCATHGLSTDTQYFGPGTRLTVL.

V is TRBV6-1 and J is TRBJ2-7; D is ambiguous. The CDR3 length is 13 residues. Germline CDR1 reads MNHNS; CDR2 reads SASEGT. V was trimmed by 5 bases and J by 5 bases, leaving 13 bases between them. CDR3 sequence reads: CASSPALGHEQYF. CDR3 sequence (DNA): TGTGCCAGCAGTCCGGCTCTTGGCCACGAGCAGTACTTC.

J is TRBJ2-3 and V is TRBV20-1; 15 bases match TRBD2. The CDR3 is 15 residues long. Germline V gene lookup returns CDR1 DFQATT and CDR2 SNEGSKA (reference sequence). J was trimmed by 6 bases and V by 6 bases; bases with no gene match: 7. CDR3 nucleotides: TGCAGTGCCCAGGGACTAGCGGGGGGTTACGATACGCAGTATTTT. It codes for CSAQGLAGGYDTQYF.

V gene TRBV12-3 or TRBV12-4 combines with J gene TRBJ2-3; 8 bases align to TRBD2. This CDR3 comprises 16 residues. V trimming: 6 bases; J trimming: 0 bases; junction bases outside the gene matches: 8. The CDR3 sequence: CASSPGLAKSTDTQYF. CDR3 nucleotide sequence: TGTGCCAGCAGCCCCGGACTAGCTAAAAGCACAGATACGCAGTATTTT.

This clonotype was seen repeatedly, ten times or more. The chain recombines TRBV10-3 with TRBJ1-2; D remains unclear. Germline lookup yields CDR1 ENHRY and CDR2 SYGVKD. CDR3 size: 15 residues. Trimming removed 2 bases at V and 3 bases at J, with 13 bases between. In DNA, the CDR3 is TGTGCCATCAGTGAGCCTCGGTTAAGGGACTATGGCTACACCTTC. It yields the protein CAISEPRLRDYGYTF.

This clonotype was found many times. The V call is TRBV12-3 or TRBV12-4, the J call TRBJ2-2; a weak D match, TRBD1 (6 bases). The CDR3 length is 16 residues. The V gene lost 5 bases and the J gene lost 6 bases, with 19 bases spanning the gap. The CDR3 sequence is CASSLPGHPEAGELFF. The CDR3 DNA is TGTGCCAGCAGTCTACCGGGACACCCCGAGGCCGGGGAGCTGTTTTTT.

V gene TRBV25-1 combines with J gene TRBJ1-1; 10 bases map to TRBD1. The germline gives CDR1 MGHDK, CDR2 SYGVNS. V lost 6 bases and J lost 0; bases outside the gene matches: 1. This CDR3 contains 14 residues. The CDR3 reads CASRGQGMNTEAFF. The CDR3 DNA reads TGTGCCAGCAGGGGACAGGGGATGAACACTGAAGCTTTCTTT.

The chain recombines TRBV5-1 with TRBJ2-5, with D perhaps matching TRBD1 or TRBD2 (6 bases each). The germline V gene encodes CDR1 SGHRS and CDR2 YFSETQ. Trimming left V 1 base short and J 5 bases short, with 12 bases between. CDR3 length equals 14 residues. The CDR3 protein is CASSLWGAGETQYF. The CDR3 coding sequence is TGCGCCAGCAGCTTGTGGGGGGCCGGGGAGACCCAGTACTTC.

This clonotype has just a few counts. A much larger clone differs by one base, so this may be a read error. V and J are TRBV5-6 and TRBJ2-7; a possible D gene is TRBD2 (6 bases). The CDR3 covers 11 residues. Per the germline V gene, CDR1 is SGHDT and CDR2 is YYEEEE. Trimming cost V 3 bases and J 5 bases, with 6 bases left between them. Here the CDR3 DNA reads TGTGCCAGCAGCTGGGGGGACGAGCAGTACTTC. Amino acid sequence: CASSWGDEQYF. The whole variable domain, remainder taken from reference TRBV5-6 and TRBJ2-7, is DAGVTQSPTHLIKTRGQQVTLRCSPKSGHDTVSWYQQALGQGPQFIFQYYEEEERQRGNFPDRFSGHQFPNYSSELNVNALLLGDSALYLCASSWGDEQYFGPGTRLTVT.

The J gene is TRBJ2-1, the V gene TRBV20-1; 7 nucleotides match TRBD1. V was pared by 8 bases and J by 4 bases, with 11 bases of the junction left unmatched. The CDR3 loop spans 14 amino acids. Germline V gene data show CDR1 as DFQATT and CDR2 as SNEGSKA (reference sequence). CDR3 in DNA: TGCAGTCCCCTAAGCCCGACAGGGTACAATGAGCAGTTCTTC. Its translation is CSPLSPTGYNEQFF.

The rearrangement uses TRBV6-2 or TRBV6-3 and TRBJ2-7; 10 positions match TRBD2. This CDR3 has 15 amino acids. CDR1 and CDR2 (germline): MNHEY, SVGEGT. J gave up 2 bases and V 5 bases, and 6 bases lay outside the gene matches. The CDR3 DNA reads TGTGCCAGCAGTGTTGGGACTAGCGCCGCCTACGAGCAGTACTTC. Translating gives CASSVGTSAAYEQYF.

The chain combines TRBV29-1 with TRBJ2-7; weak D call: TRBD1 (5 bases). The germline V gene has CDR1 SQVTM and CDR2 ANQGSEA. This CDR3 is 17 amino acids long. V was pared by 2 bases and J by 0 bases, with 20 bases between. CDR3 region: CSVEPPRDSFSSYEQYF. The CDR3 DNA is TGCAGCGTTGAACCCCCCCGAGACAGTTTCAGCTCCTACGAGCAGTACTTC.

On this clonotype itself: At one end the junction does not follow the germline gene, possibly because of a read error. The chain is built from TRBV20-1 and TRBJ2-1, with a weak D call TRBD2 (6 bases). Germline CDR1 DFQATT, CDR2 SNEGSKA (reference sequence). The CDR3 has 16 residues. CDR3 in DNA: TGCAGTGCTCGAGATCGGAGGGGTCACTCCTACAATGAGCAGTTCTTC. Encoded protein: CSARDRRGHSYNEQFF.

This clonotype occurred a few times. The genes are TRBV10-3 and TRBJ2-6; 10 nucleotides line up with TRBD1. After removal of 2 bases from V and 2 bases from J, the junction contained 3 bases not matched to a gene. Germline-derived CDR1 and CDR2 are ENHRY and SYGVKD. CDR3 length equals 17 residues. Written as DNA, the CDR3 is TGTGCCATCAGTGAGGAAGGGACAGGGGCTGGGGCCAACGTCCTGACTTTC. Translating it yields CAISEEGTGAGANVLTF.